The clone carrying this T cell receptor beta chain occurred many times. Its antigen is currently unknown. The authors amplified TCR beta CDR3 regions, and they did so from RNA transcripts for repertoire sequencing. HTBI primers served in a first-round RT-PCR, which a second-round multiplex PCR followed. TCRdb re-called the multiplex PCR reads through MiXCR, storing one row per CDR3 protein. This sample has 210,000 or so distinct CDR3 sequences, with around 30% found just once. No donor had other autoimmune disease, uncontrolled infection, pregnancy or lactation. These data belong to a study of Graves' ophthalmopathy and Graves' hyperthyroidism. Study results and limitations: Predictions made by the model for ophthalmopathy progression reached under 71% sensitivity and about 72% specificity.

Per the germline V gene, CDR1 is MNHEY and CDR2 is SVGEGT. J lost 4 bases, V lost 4 bases, and 17 bases had no gene match. The CDR3 loop spans 18 amino acids. The chain uses TRBV6-2 or TRBV6-3 and TRBJ2-5; 8 nucleotides align to TRBD2. This clonotype was sampled from a man in his forties or fifties with Graves' ophthalmopathy. The sample was peripheral blood. The CDR3 here is CASSWKAGDEDWGETQYF. Here the CDR3 DNA reads TGTGCCAGCAGTTGGAAAGCGGGAGATGAAGATTGGGGAGAGACCCAGTACTTC.